These T cell receptor beta chains were read from a single sample in a study of cytomegalovirus exposure and HLA in healthy donors. Some clones are missing from TCRdb's copy, which holds only in-frame ones; the method was immunoSEQ multiplex PCR. The table records around 95,000 clones, roughly four fifths of them present only once. The sequenced sample was PBMCs. All receptors derive from a female donor in good health and CMV-seropositive. The CDR3 runs from the conserved cysteine through the conserved F or W. A D gene is named only where the DNA matches it firmly. Clone size is given for some rows only: seen once, a few or many times, or a class if the clone is expanded.

>NA|NA|TRBV6-1|TRBJ2-1
TGTGCCAGCAGTGGAATCAGGGCCTCCTACAATGAGCAGTTCTTC
CASSGIRASYNEQFF
>once|TRBD2|TRBV30|TRBJ2-5
TGTGCCTGGAGTCCTCCCTTTAGCGGGAGGGCCAAGGGAGAGACCCAGTACTTC
CAWSPPFSGRAKGETQYF
>few|TRBD2|TRBV5-6|TRBJ2-5
TGTGCCAGCAGCTTAGGACTAGCGGCGGGGGCCCAGTACTTC
CASSLGLAAGAQYF
>NA|TRBD1|TRBV6-5|TRBJ1-2
TGTGCCAGCAGTCCCCTCGGACAGGGTAGCTATGGCTACACCTTC
CASSPLGQGSYGYTF
>NA|NA|TRBV10-3|TRBJ2-7
TGTGCCACCGTTAGGAGCTACCCCTACGAGCAGTACTTC
CATVRSYPYEQYF
>NA|NA|TRBV19|TRBJ1-1
TGTGCCAGCCTTAAGCCTACAGGGACCACTGAAGCTTTCTTT
CASLKPTGTTEAFF
>NA|TRBD1|TRBV4-1|TRBJ1-4
TGCGCCAGCAGCCAAGATAGTCGGACAGGGGTGGTGAAACTGTTTTTT
CASSQDSRTGVVKLFF
>NA|TRBD1|TRBV11-2|TRBJ1-3
TGTGCCAGCAGCTTTCAGGGGGCCGGAAACACCATATATTTT
CASSFQGAGNTIYF
>NA|NA|TRBV4-2|TRBJ2-7
TGTGCCAGCAGCCAAGATCTTGGTCAGGGCTCCTACGAGCAGTACTTC
CASSQDLGQGSYEQYF
>NA|NA|TRBV5-1|TRBJ1-1
TGCGCCAGCAGCTTGGTACAGGGTGGTACTGAAGCTTTCTTT
CASSLVQGGTEAFF
>NA|NA|TRBV2|TRBJ1-5
TGTGCCAGCAGTGAATCCTTTAGCAATCAGCCCCAGCATTTT
CASSESFSNQPQHF
>NA|NA|TRBV7-9|TRBJ1-5
TGTGCCAGCAGCTTAGCGTCGAATCAGCCCCAGCATTTT
CASSLASNQPQHF
>NA|TRBD1|TRBV9|TRBJ2-1
TGTGCCAGCAGCGTAGGACCCGGGACAGGGAACAATGAGCAGTTCTTC
CASSVGPGTGNNEQFF
>NA|NA|TRBV15|TRBJ1-1
TGTGCCACCAGCAGGACCCCTAGGGGGGGGAACACTGAAGCTTTCTTT
CATSRTPRGGNTEAFF
>NA|TRBD2|TRBV4-1|TRBJ2-5
TGCGCCAGCAGCCAAGAACTAGCGGGGGGAGAGACCCAGTACTTC
CASSQELAGGETQYF
>NA|TRBD2|TRBV5-1|TRBJ2-1
TGCGCCAGCAGCTCGCCGGGACTAGCGGGAGGTGCGGGGGATGAGCAGTTCTTC
CASSSPGLAGGAGDEQFF
>once|TRBD1|TRBV19|TRBJ1-5
TGTGCCAGTAGGGCTCTGACAGGGAATGATCAGCCCCAGCATTTT
CASRALTGNDQPQHF
>NA|TRBD2|TRBV2|TRBJ2-1
TGTGCCAGCAGTGATAGGCGGGGGATCCTCCCGGGCGAGCAGTTCTTC
CASSDRRGILPGEQFF
>NA|TRBD1|TRBV5-1|TRBJ1-3
TGCGCCAGCAGCTTTTCTACAGGGGGCAGTGGAAACACCATATATTTT
CASSFSTGGSGNTIYF
>few|NA|TRBV7-9|TRBJ2-4
TGTGCCAGCAGCCGTCGACAGGAGTTCGGCAAAAACATTCAGTACTTC
CASSRRQEFGKNIQYF
>NA|NA|TRBV28|TRBJ2-5
TGTGCCAGCAGATACCATGGACAGACCGCCGGGACCCAGTACTTC
CASRYHGQTAGTQYF
>NA|TRBD1|TRBV19|TRBJ1-3
TGTGCCAGTAAAAAACAGGGGGCAAGATCTGGAAACACCATATATTTT
CASKKQGARSGNTIYF
>NA|NA|TRBV5-4|TRBJ1-1
TGTGCCAGCAGCTTGGCCTGGCGGCAGGGCGGTACTGAAGCTTTCTTT
CASSLAWRQGGTEAFF
>NA|TRBD2|TRBV9|TRBJ2-1
TGTGCCAGCAGCGTAGGAAGGACTAGCGGGAGGGCCCTCGGCAATGAGCAGTTCTTC
CASSVGRTSGRALGNEQFF
>NA|NA|TRBV11-2|TRBJ1-3
TGTGCCTCCTACTATGGAAACACCATATATTTT
CASYYGNTIYF
>NA|NA|TRBV5-1|TRBJ1-1
TGCGCCAGCAGGGATGGTGGGGGGGCGCGTGGCACTGAAGCTTTCTTT
CASRDGGGARGTEAFF
>NA|TRBD1|TRBV7-3|TRBJ2-6
TGTGCCAGTGGACAGGGGGCGCTTGGGGCCAACGTCCTGACTTTC
CASGQGALGANVLTF
>NA|TRBD2|TRBV5-1|TRBJ2-1
TGCGCCAGCAGCTTGGCCGCTAGCGGGGGGTTTGAGCAGTTCTTC
CASSLAASGGFEQFF
>NA|NA|TRBV7-3|TRBJ2-1
TGTGCCAGCAGCTTCACTGTATACAATGAGCAGTTCTTC
CASSFTVYNEQFF
>NA|NA|TRBV27|TRBJ1-1
TGTGCCAGCAGCGGAGGGACTGAAGCTTTCTTT
CASSGGTEAFF
>NA|NA|TRBV7-9|TRBJ1-4
TGTGCCAGCAGCTTTCCCCAGGGTGAAAAACTGTTTTTT
CASSFPQGEKLFF
>NA|TRBD1|TRBV19|TRBJ1-5
TGTGCCAGTAGTATCGCGACAGGGTACCACAATCAGCCCCAGCATTTT
CASSIATGYHNQPQHF
>NA|TRBD1|TRBV29-1|TRBJ2-5
TGCAGCCTACGGACAGGGGGCTGGGAGACCCAGTACTTC
CSLRTGGWETQYF
>once|TRBD1|TRBV7-2|TRBJ2-7
TGTGCCAGCAGCTCTAGGACAGGCAACGAGCAGTACTTC
CASSSRTGNEQYF
>NA|NA|TRBV9|TRBJ2-3
TGTGCCAGCAGCGTAGGAGGGAGCACAGATACGCAGTATTTT
CASSVGGSTDTQYF
>NA|NA|TRBV10-2|TRBJ2-7
TGCGCCAGCGGGCCGCTTAAAACCTACGAGCAGTACTTC
CASGPLKTYEQYF
>NA|TRBD1|TRBV5-1|TRBJ1-3
TGCGCCAGCAGCTTGGAACAGGGGAGCGCCATATATTTT
CASSLEQGSAIYF
>few|TRBD2|TRBV6-1|TRBJ2-1
TGTGCCAGCGACCGGGAGGGAAGCTCCTACAATGAGCAGTTCTTC
CASDREGSSYNEQFF
>NA|NA|TRBV27|TRBJ1-5
TGTGCCAGCAGTTTATCAGGGACGGGAGACAATCAGCCCCAGCATTTT
CASSLSGTGDNQPQHF
>NA|TRBD2|TRBV28|TRBJ2-1
TGTGCCATCAAACTGCGGGGGGCACCCAGCTCCTACAATGAGCAGTTCTTC
CAIKLRGAPSSYNEQFF
>NA|TRBD1|TRBV5-1|TRBJ1-1
TGCGCCAGCAGCTTGGATTGGACAGGGAAGGCTTTCTTT
CASSLDWTGKAFF
>NA|NA|TRBV25-1|TRBJ1-6
TGTGCCAGCAGTGAATTAGCGGGTACGGGTAATTCACCCCTCCACTTT
CASSELAGTGNSPLHF
>NA|TRBD1|TRBV13|TRBJ2-7
TGTGCCAGCAGCACCACTACAGGGGACGAGCAGTACTTC
CASSTTTGDEQYF
>once|TRBD1|TRBV28|TRBJ1-2
TGTGCCAGCAGTCCGACAGGGTTCGGGGGCTACACCTTC
CASSPTGFGGYTF
>NA|NA|TRBV19|TRBJ1-2
TGTGCCAGTAGTAATCCAGGGTACTATGGCTACACCTTC
CASSNPGYYGYTF
>NA|TRBD2|TRBV4-2|TRBJ2-2
TGTGCCAGCAGCCAAGGAGTGGTACCGGGGGGTCGGAACACCGGGGAGCTGTTTTTT
CASSQGVVPGGRNTGELFF
>NA|NA|TRBV27|TRBJ2-1
TGTGCCAGCAGTTCCCCCGGCAATGAGCAGTTCTTC
CASSSPGNEQFF
>NA|NA|TRBV7-9|TRBJ1-1
TGTGCCAGCAGCTCATCCACTGAAGCTTTCTTT
CASSSSTEAFF
>NA|NA|TRBV7-9|TRBJ1-2
TGTGCCAGCAGTTGGGCCAGAAACTATGGCTACACCTTC
CASSWARNYGYTF
>NA|TRBD1|TRBV25-1|TRBJ2-1
TGTGCCAGCACCTCGGGCAGGGGGACGGATGAGCAGTTCTTC
CASTSGRGTDEQFF
>few|TRBD1|TRBV9|TRBJ2-7
TGTGCCAGCAGCGTAGACGAGGGGGCGTTGTACGAGCAGTACTTC
CASSVDEGALYEQYF
>NA|NA|TRBV6-1|TRBJ2-1
TGTGCCAGCAGGATTAGGGGCAGGGAGCAGTTCTTC
CASRIRGREQFF
>NA|TRBD1|TRBV19|TRBJ1-3
TGTGCCAGTAGTCTCGGGACAGGGAACTCTGGAAACACCATATATTTT
CASSLGTGNSGNTIYF
>NA|NA|TRBV9|TRBJ2-2
TGTGCCAGCAGCGTAGTGGGCCACGGGACTCACAACACCGGGGAGCTGTTTTTT
CASSVVGHGTHNTGELFF